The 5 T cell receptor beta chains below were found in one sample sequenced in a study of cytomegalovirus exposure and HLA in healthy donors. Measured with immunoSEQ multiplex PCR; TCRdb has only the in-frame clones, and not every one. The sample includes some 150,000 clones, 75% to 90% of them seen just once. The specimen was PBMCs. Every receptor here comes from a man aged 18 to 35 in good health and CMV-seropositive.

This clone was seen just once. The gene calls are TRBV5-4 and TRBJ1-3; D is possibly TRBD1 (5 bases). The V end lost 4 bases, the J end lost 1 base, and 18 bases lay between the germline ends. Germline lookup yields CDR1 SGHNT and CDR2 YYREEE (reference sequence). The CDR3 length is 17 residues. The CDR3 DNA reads TGTGCCAGCAGCGGCGGGGGTCCTGGACGGTCTGGAAACACCATATATTTT. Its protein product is CASSGGGPGRSGNTIYF.

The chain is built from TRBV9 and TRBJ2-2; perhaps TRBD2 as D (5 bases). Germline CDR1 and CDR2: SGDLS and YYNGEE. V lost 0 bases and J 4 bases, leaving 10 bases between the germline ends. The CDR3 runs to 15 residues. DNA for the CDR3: TGTGCCAGCAGCGTAGGTGGGAGCGTCACCGGGGAGCTGTTTTTT. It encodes CASSVGGSVTGELFF.

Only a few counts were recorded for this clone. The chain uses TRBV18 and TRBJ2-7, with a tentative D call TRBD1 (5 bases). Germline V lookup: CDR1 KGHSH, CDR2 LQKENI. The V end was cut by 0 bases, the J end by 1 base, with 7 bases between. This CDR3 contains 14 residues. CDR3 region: CASSPPAGSYEQYF. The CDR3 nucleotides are TGTGCCAGCTCACCACCGGCAGGGTCCTACGAGCAGTACTTC.

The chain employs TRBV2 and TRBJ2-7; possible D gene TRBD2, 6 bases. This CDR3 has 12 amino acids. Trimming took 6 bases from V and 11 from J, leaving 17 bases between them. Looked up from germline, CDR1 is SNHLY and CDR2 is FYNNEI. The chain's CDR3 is CASRGPPREEYF. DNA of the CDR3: TGTGCCAGCAGGGGACCCCCCAGGGAGGAGTACTTC.

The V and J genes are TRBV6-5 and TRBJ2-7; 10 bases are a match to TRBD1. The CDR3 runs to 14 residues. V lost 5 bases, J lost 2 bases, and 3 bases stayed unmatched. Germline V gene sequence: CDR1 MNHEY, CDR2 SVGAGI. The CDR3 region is CASSAGTGAYEQYF. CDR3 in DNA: TGTGCCAGCAGTGCCGGGACAGGGGCCTACGAGCAGTACTTC.